This is a list of T cell receptor beta chains from one sample in a study of lung T cells in sarcoidosis with Löfgren's syndrome. One entry per CDR3 protein results from TCRdb running MiXCR on the reads. The sample shows about 19,000 distinct CDR3 sequences, less than 25% of them seen only once. Input material: CD4+ T cells from PBMCs. The receptor source for this set is a human donor with sarcoidosis (Löfgren's syndrome or another form), or a control subject (not recorded which). The CDR3 runs from the conserved cysteine through the conserved F or W. Each record gives: clone size, D gene, V gene, J gene, CDR3 protein, CDR3 DNA. D genes are given only for firm matches. Clone size, where shown, is once, few, many, or a class for clones that have expanded.

few	-	TRBV29-1	TRBJ2-1	CSVEGRADSYNEQFF	TGCAGCGTTGAAGGTAGGGCAGACTCCTACAATGAGCAGTTCTTC
many	-	TRBV3-1	TRBJ2-3	CASSQETGDTQYF	TGTGCCAGCAGCCAAGAAACTGGAGATACGCAGTATTTT
many	TRBD2	TRBV2	TRBJ2-1	CASTSGRGNEQFF	TGTGCCAGTACTAGCGGGAGGGGCAATGAGCAGTTCTTC
many	-	TRBV7-2	TRBJ2-5	CASSLAAGPRYF	TGTGCCAGCAGCTTAGCCGCGGGGCCCCGATACTTC
medium-sized	TRBD1	TRBV7-2	TRBJ1-1	CASSLTEGAGTEAFF	TGTGCCAGCAGCCTCACCGAGGGGGCTGGCACTGAAGCTTTCTTT
many	TRBD1	TRBV18	TRBJ2-1	CASSPGQGPYNEQFF	TGTGCCAGCTCTCCAGGACAGGGCCCCTACAATGAGCAGTTCTTC
medium-sized	TRBD2	TRBV4-2	TRBJ2-4	CASSQEERGRAKNIQYF	TGTGCCAGCAGCCAAGAAGAGCGGGGCAGGGCCAAAAACATTCAGTACTTC
many	TRBD2	TRBV12-5	TRBJ2-3	CASGLVLSGRNTDTQYF	TGTGCTAGTGGTTTGGTACTGAGCGGGAGAAATACAGATACGCAGTATTTT
medium-sized	TRBD1	TRBV7-2	TRBJ2-7	CASSLGGQGGYEQYF	TGTGCCAGCAGCTTAGGGGGACAGGGCGGCTACGAGCAGTACTTC
many	-	TRBV12-3/TRBV12-4	TRBJ2-7	CASSFSVPPYEQYF	TGTGCCAGCAGTTTCAGCGTTCCCCCCTACGAGCAGTACTTC
few	-	TRBV29-1	TRBJ2-1	CSVELHRGGVSSYNEQFF	TGCAGCGTTGAACTACATCGAGGAGGGGTGAGCTCCTACAATGAGCAGTTCTTC
-	TRBD1	TRBV29-1	TRBJ1-5	CSVSGTDNQPQHF	TGCAGCGTGTCAGGGACAGACAATCAGCCCCAGCATTTT
many	-	TRBV12-3/TRBV12-4	TRBJ1-2	CASSSENSNYGYTF	TGTGCCAGCAGTTCTGAGAACAGTAACTATGGCTACACCTTC
-	-	TRBV30	TRBJ1-2	CAWSLDSNYGYTF	TGTGCCTGGAGCCTAGACAGTAACTATGGCTACACCTTC
many	-	TRBV7-2	TRBJ1-2	CASSLRRSDGYTF	TGTGCCAGCAGCTTGAGGCGCAGCGATGGCTACACCTTC
many	-	TRBV3-1	TRBJ2-1	CASSGPGSAYNEQFF	TGTGCCAGCAGCGGCCCCGGGTCGGCCTACAATGAGCAGTTCTTC
medium-sized	-	TRBV6-1	TRBJ1-5	CASSLRVLQPQHF	TGTGCCAGCAGTTTGAGGGTTCTTCAGCCCCAGCATTTT
many	TRBD2	TRBV30	TRBJ2-3	CAWTSGGGADTQYF	TGTGCCTGGACCTCCGGGGGAGGGGCAGATACGCAGTATTTT
many	-	TRBV24-1	TRBJ2-1	CATSDLDRLGNEQFF	TGTGCCACCAGTGATTTGGACAGGTTGGGCAATGAGCAGTTCTTC
many	-	TRBV11-2	TRBJ2-7	CASSLDRGPLLGYEQYF	TGTGCCAGCAGCTTAGACCGTGGGCCCCTGTTGGGGTACGAGCAGTACTTC
-	TRBD2	TRBV18	TRBJ2-3	CASSPWSLAGGKNGDTQYF	TGTGCCAGCTCACCATGGTCACTAGCGGGAGGAAAGAATGGAGATACGCAGTATTTT